Shown below are 5 T cell receptor beta chains from a single sample sequenced in a study of T cell clonality in common variable immunodeficiency. Assay used: immunoSEQ multiplex PCR; TCRdb lists only in-frame clones, some missing. The table lists fewer than 75,000 clones, with no singletons. The sequenced material came from peripheral blood mononuclear cells. These receptors all come from a person between 18 and 75 years old in good health.

This clone has ten or more counts. The CDR3 goes on 3 residues after the read ends, and that part is filled in from the germline J gene. This chain connects TRBV11-2 to TRBJ1-2, with 7 bases identical to TRBD1. With 4 bases clipped from V and 6 bases from J, the junction kept 2 bases outside the gene matches. This CDR3 spans 12 amino acids. Germline V lookup: CDR1 SGHAT, CDR2 FQNNGV. CDR3 bases read: TGTGCCAGCAGCTCCAGGGGGAATGGC. It translates to CASSSRGNG. The full CDR3 protein is CASSSRGNGYTF.

The sample holds many counts of this clone. Coverage ceases 3 residues before the CDR3 finishes, and the germline J gene fills in the end. This rearrangement joins TRBV7-3 to TRBJ1-2; TRBD1 agrees at 7 bases. Trimming cost V 5 bases and J 7 bases; bases outside gene matches: 10. The CDR3 contains 14 residues. The V gene's germline CDR1 is SGHTA and CDR2 FQGTGA. The part of the CDR3 DNA that was read is TGTGCCAGCAGCCCCCAGGGGGGAGAAGTTGGC. Its protein is CASSPQGGEVG. The complete CDR3 reads CASSPQGGEVGYTF.

There are many counts of this clone. The sequenced fragment ends 3 residues before the CDR3 boundary, so the rest is inferred from the germline J gene. This chain links TRBV24-1 with TRBJ2-3, with TRBD2 matching 7 bases. Germline V gene data show CDR1 as KGHDR and CDR2 as SFDVKD. The CDR3 runs 14 residues. The CDR3 bases that were read are TGTGCCACCAGTCCACGGGGGGAGACTGTGGCG. Protein: CATSPRGETVA. The entire CDR3 sequence reads CATSPRGETVAQYF.

This clone was recorded many times. The read finishes 3 residues shy of the CDR3 end, and the germline J gene is used to complete it. The J gene is TRBJ2-7, the V gene TRBV19; tentative D call: TRBD1 (6 bases). CDR1 and CDR2 from the germline V gene are LNHDA and SQIVND (reference sequence). V was shortened by 10 bases and J by 0 bases, with 13 bases between the two germline ends. The length of the CDR3 is 13 residues. The part of the CDR3 DNA that was read is TGTGCCACTACAGGGATGAGCTCCTACGAG. Its translation is CATTGMSSYE. The entire CDR3 sequence reads CATTGMSSYEQYF. The entire variable domain, with the rest obtained from reference TRBV19 and TRBJ2-7, is as follows: DGGITQSPKYLFRKEGQNVTLSCEQNLNHDAMYWYRQDPGQGLRLIYYSQIVNDFQKGDIAEGYSVSREKKESFPLTVTSAQKNPTAFYLCATTGMSSYEQYFGPGTRLTVT.

This clone was seen at least ten times. The read stops 3 residues short of the end of the CDR3; the missing end is completed from the germline J gene. This chain connects TRBV12-3 or TRBV12-4 to TRBJ2-2; 8 nucleotides agree with TRBD1. CDR3 length equals 14 residues. Trimming took 3 bases from V and 5 from J; bases not matched to a gene: 2. CDR3 sequence reads: CASSFQGATGELFF. The sequenced part of the CDR3 DNA is TGTGCCAGCAGTTTTCAGGGGGCGACCGGGGAG.